One TCR beta chain is described in this entry. Clones were read by immunoSEQ multiplex PCR, and TCRdb kept only the in-frame ones, dropping some. This sample carries tens of thousands of clones, approximately 90% of them seen once, and the ten largest clones take around 2.9%. This specimen belongs to a study of OX40 agonist ivuxolimab in advanced cancers. The sample in question was CD4+ or CD8+ T cells sorted from blood, obtained in a trial of the OX40 agonist ivuxolimab. The receptor was isolated from an adult with an advanced solid tumor such as melanoma, head and neck, liver or kidney cancer.

The CDR3 sequence is CASSSASSGDTDTQYF. CDR3 sequence (DNA): TGTGCCAGCAGTTCGGCATCTAGCGGGGATACAGATACGCAGTATTTT. The chain has TRBV28 and TRBJ2-3; 9 nucleotides match TRBD2. J was trimmed by 3 bases and V by 4 bases; bases with no gene match: 8. The germline CDR1 and CDR2 sequences are MDHEN and SYDVKM. The CDR3 contains 16 residues.